This TCR beta chain is drawn from a study of T cell changes during pregnancy in multiple sclerosis (dated by TCRdb to the late 2010s). With respect to the entire study: In women with multiple sclerosis, the researchers looked at how the T cell repertoire shifted as pregnancy progressed.

Receptor libraries were prepared by the immunoSEQ multiplex PCR assay. TCRdb mirrors the immuneACCESS table, restricted to in-frame sequences. Some clones are absent from its copies; in checked studies, under half trace to an unresolved V gene, and the reason for the others is unknown. Across this sample there are under 70,000 clones, with roughly nine tenths seen only once. The top ten clonotypes cover 1% to 1.5% of the sample. About this clone: Its antigen remains unidentified. No clone much larger than this one lies a single base away; base qualities are absent.

CDR1 SNHLY and CDR2 FYNNEI were looked up in the germline V gene. Including cysteine and phenylalanine, the CDR3 has 15 amino acids. The sequence is cut down to CDR3 DNA, 45 bases in frame from base 1. Clipping removes 2 bases from V and 7 bases from J, with 8 as the unmatched junction base count. The input for sequencing was peripheral blood, taken after pregnancy. This TCR came from a female donor in good health, enrolled as a control in a pregnancy study. The sequence is built from TRBV2 and TRBJ1-2, with 9 junctional bases fitting TRBD1. For the CDR3, the sequence is CASSELRQGGAGYTF. The base sequence is TGTGCCAGCAGTGAACTGAGACAGGGGGGAGCTGGCTACACCTTC.